The T cell receptor beta chain described here comes from a study of T cell changes during pregnancy in multiple sclerosis. Clones were sequenced by immunoSEQ multiplex PCR, and TCRdb holds only the in-frame ones, with some missing. The table includes about 75,000 clones, roughly 90% detected once. From germline, CDR1 is SGHRS and CDR2 YFSETQ. There are 15 residues in the CDR3. V lost 4 bases and J lost 8; bases outside the gene matches: 8. This sequence joins TRBV5-1 and TRBJ1-4, with 10 bases matching TRBD1. The TCR comes from a female donor in good health, enrolled as a control in a pregnancy study. The sequenced sample was peripheral blood, obtained in the first trimester of pregnancy. The CDR3 protein is CASSPGTGVVEKLFF. CDR3 DNA sequence: TGCGCCAGCAGCCCCGGGACAGGGGTAGTGGAAAAACTGTTTTTT.